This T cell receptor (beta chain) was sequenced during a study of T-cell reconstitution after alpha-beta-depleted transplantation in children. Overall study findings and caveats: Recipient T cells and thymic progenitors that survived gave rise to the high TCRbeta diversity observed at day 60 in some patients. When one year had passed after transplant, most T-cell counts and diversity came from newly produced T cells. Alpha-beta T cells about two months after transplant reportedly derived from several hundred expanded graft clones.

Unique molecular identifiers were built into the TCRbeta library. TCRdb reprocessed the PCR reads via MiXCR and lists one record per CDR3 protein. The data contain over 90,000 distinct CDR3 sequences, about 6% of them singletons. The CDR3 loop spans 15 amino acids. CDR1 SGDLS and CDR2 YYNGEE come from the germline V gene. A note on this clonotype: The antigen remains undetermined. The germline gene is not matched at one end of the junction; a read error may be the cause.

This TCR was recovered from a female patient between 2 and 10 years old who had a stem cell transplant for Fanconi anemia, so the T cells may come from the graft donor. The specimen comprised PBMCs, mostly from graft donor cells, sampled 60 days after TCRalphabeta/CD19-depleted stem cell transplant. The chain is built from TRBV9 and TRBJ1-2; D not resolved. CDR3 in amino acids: CASSVLSQGHYGFTF. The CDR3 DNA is TGTGCCAGCAGCGTATTATCCCAAGGGCACTATGGCTTCACCTTC.